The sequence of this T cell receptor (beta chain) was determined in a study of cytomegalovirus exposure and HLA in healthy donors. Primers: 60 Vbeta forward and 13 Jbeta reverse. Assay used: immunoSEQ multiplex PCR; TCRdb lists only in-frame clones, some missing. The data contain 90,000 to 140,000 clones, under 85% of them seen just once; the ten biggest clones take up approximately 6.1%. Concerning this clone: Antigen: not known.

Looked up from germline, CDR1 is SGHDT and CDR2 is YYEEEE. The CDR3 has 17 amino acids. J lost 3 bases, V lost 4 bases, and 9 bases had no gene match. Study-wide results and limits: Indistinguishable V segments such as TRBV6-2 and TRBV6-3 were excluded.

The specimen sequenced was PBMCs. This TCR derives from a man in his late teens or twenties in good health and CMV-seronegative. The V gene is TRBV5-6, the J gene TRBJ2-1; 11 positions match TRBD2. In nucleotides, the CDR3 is TGTGCCAGCAGCAGATGGACTAGCGGGTTTTTCTACAATGAGCAGTTCTTC. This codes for CASSRWTSGFFYNEQFF.